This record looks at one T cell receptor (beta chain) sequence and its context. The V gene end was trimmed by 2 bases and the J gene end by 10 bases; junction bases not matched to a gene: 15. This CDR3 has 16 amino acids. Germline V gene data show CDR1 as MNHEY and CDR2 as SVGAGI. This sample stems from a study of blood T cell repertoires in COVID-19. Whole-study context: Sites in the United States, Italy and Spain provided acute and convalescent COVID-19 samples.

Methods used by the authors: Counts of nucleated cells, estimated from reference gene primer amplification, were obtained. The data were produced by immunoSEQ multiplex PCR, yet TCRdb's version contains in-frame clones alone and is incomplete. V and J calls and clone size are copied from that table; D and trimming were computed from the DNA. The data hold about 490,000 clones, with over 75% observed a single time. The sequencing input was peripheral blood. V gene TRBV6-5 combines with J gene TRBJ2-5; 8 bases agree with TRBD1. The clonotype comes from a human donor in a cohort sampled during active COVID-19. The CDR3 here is CASSYLLDRGLGFQYF. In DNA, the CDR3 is TGTGCCAGCAGTTACCTCCTAGACAGGGGCCTAGGATTCCAGTACTTC.